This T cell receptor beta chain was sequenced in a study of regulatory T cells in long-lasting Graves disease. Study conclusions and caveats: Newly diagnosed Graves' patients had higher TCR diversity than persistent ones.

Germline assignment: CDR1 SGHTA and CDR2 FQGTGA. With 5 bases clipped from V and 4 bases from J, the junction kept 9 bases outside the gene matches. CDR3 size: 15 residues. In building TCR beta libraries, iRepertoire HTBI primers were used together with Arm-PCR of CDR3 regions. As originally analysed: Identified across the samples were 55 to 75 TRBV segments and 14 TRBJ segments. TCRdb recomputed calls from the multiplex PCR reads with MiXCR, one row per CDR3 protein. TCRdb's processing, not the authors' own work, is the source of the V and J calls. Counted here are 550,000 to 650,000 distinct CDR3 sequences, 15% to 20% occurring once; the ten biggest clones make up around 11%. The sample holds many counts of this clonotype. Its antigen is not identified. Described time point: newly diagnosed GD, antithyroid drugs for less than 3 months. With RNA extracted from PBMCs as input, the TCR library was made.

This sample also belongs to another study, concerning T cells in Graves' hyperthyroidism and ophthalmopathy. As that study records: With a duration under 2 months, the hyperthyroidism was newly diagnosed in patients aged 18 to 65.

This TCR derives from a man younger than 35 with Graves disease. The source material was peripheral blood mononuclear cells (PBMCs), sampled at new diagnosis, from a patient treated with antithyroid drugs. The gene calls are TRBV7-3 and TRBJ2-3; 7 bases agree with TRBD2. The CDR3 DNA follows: TGTGCCAGCAGCCCGAGCAAAACTAGCGCAGATACGCAGTATTTT. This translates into CASSPSKTSADTQYF. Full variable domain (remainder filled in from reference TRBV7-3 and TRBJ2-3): GAGVSQTPSNKVTEKGKYVELRCDPISGHTALYWYRQSLGQGPEFLIYFQGTGAADDSGLPNDRFFAVRPEGSVSTLKIQRTERGDSAVYLCASSPSKTSADTQYFGPGTRLTVL.